This TCR beta chain was recorded in a study of shared clonotypes between healthy human individuals. About this clone: Antigen unknown.

Trimming pared 8 bases from V and 0 bases from J, leaving 12 bases between. The V gene's germline CDR1 is ENHRY and CDR2 SYGVKD. This CDR3 spans 14 amino acids. Produced via immunoSEQ multiplex PCR; TCRdb's table is partial and in-frame only. The data contain roughly 1 million clones, approximately 70% of them singletons. Study conclusions and caveats: Naive subsets, compared against memory subsets, generally had larger estimated richness values. The naive CD4 repertoires of several donors were compared, and 5% to 6.5% of clonotypes were shared.

This TCR came from a man aged 18 to 29 in good health. The V and J genes are TRBV10-3 and TRBJ2-3; perhaps TRBD2 as D (6 bases). The sample consisted of memory CD4+ T cells sorted from blood. Subset here: CD45RA-negative fraction. CDR3 sequence (DNA): TGTGCCATCGGGAGAAGCGGGAGCACAGATACGCAGTATTTT. Translation: CAIGRSGSTDTQYF.